A selection of T cell receptor beta chains follows, all from one sample in a study of control samples from healthy donors and cancer patients. Repertoires were generated with immunoSEQ multiplex PCR, while TCRdb's copy carries only in-frame clones and drops some. The sample holds approximately 100,000 clones, around 88% seen once. The sequenced sample was blood. The receptor source for this set is a woman between 50 and 59 years old in good health. Both conserved end residues are part of each CDR3. D genes are given only for firm matches. A row's size may be missing; if present it is once, few, many or a size class.

clone_size j_call v_call d_call cdr3_nt cdr3_aa
. TRBJ2-3 TRBV5-6 . TGTGCCAGCAGCCCGTCAAAGAGTACGCAGTATTTT CASSPSKSTQYF
few TRBJ2-5 TRBV5-1 . TGCGCCAGCAGCTTGGTCTCGTACCAAGAGACCCAGTACTTC CASSLVSYQETQYF
. TRBJ2-7 TRBV3-1/TRBV3-2 . TGTGCCAGCAGCCAGCGGGGTAGTTACGAGCAGTACTTC CASSQRGSYEQYF
. TRBJ1-3 TRBV7-6 TRBD1 TGTGCCAGCAGCCGACAGGGGTTAGAAGGAAACACCATATATTTT CASSRQGLEGNTIYF
. TRBJ2-3 TRBV5-1 . TGCGCCAGCAGCTTAGACGTGAATCGAAAATATGGCACAGATACGCAGTATTTT CASSLDVNRKYGTDTQYF
. TRBJ2-1 TRBV27 . TGTGCCAGCAGCCCGGTGTCGGGTGGGCCCTACAATGAGCAGTTCTTC CASSPVSGGPYNEQFF
. TRBJ1-2 TRBV20-1 . TGCAGTGCTAGAGCCAGCTATGGCTACACCTTC CSARASYGYTF
. TRBJ2-1 TRBV2 . TGTGCCAGCAGTGAGGGCTCGGACAATGAGCAGTTCTTC CASSEGSDNEQFF
. TRBJ1-6 TRBV7-8 . TGTGCCAGCAGCTTCCTGCGGACCTATAATTCACCCCTCCACTTT CASSFLRTYNSPLHF
. TRBJ2-3 TRBV7-9 . TGTGCCGGTCGTAGCGGCACAGATACGCAGTATTTT CAGRSGTDTQYF
few TRBJ2-2 TRBV6-5 . TGTGCCAGCAGGCAGAACACCGGGGAGCTGTTTTTT CASRQNTGELFF
once TRBJ2-5 TRBV3-1/TRBV3-2 . TGTGCCAGCGCACCTCAGGGGGAGACCCAGTACTTC CASAPQGETQYF
. TRBJ2-1 TRBV5-1 . TGCGCCAGCAGCTTGGAGGGACTCCGCTCCTACAATGAGCAGTTCTTC CASSLEGLRSYNEQFF
. TRBJ2-3 TRBV5-1 TRBD2 TGCGCCAGCATGCTGGGGACTAGGGCAGATACGCAGTATTTT CASMLGTRADTQYF
once TRBJ1-1 TRBV11-2 . TGTGCCAGCAGCTCAGATTGGAGCGGTGAAGCTTTCTTT CASSSDWSGEAFF
. TRBJ2-3 TRBV19 TRBD2 TGTGCCAGTAGTATACCGGGACTAGGGGCAGATACGCAGTATTTT CASSIPGLGADTQYF
. TRBJ2-5 TRBV12-5 . TGTGCTAGTGCCCTGGAGACCCAGTACTTC CASALETQYF
. TRBJ2-7 TRBV29-1 . TGCAGCGTTGTCTCGGCAGTCTACGAGCAGTACTTC CSVVSAVYEQYF
. TRBJ2-3 TRBV25-1 . TGTGCCTCCTCCATATCCCGCAGGGTAGTAGATACGCAGTATTTT CASSISRRVVDTQYF
once TRBJ2-3 TRBV18 . TGTGCCAGCTCACCACCGGGAACCCTCTCGAGCACTAGCACAGATACGCAGTATTTT CASSPPGTLSSTSTDTQYF
few TRBJ2-5 TRBV5-1 . TGCGCCAGCAGCACGAGACAGAGCCGGGAGACCCAGTACTTC CASSTRQSRETQYF
. TRBJ1-2 TRBV18 . TGTGCCAGCTCACCAGCGGGCTTGAACTATGGCTACACCTTC CASSPAGLNYGYTF